Listed here is a single T cell receptor beta chain. Its specificity is not known. At one end, the junction sequence differs from germline, possibly due to a read error. The sample belongs to a study of CD4 T cells in relation to SARS-CoV-2 and coronaviruses. Looking at the study overall: After less than eleven days of antigen culture, PBMC TCR beta CDR3s were sequenced. Controls used an HIV-1 Nef peptide pool or no peptide.

TCRdb's copy holds only in-frame clones and misses some; the assay was immunoSEQ multiplex PCR. The data show some 28,000 clones, 74% seen once. CDR3 length: 12 residues. Germline V gives CDR1 MNHEY, CDR2 SMNVEV (reference sequence). The unexposed donors gave CD4+ T cells in about 2011-2018, prior to COVID-19. The cells were cultured for 10 days before CD4+ T cells were isolated. This receptor was obtained from a human donor in good health. The chain joins TRBV27 to TRBJ1-1; TRBD1 is a possible D gene (5 bases). The sample was CD4+ T cells from PBMCs, cultured in vitro. The CDR3 sequence is CATRTGQSKLIF. The CDR3 nucleotides read TGTGCCACCAGGACGGGGCAATCGAAATTAATCTTT.